Following are 11 T cell receptor beta chains from one sample sequenced in a study of cytomegalovirus exposure and HLA in healthy donors (dated by TCRdb to 2015 to 2018). Library preparation employed the immunoSEQ multiplex PCR assay. A mixture of 60 forward primers for TCR Vbeta segments and 13 reverse primers for TCR Jbeta segments was used in the multiplex PCR. In its TCRdb copy, this immuneACCESS table keeps in-frame sequences only and misses some clones. Where compared with another copy, unresolved V genes explain less than half of these, and the others have no known cause. For this sample there are about 200,000 clones; about 82% appear just once. The ten biggest clones cover about 3% of the sample. The sample was PBMCs. The receptors here all came from a man aged 30-40 years in good health and CMV-seronegative.

Only a few counts were recorded for this clone. The chain has TRBV6-1 and TRBJ2-5; D is possibly TRBD1 (6 bases). The DNA end is more similar to TRBJ2-7, so the J call may be wrong. The CDR3 is made up of 14 amino acids. Germline loops: CDR1 MNHNS, CDR2 SASEGT. The CDR3 sequence: CASHRERISYEQYF. CDR3 nucleotides: TGTGCCAGCCACAGGGAAAGGATATCCTACGAGCAGTACTTC.

There are a few counts of this clone. This same CDR3 is encoded by further DNA sequences in the sample. The CDR3 reads CASRLRGSDYGYTF. CDR3 nucleotides: TGTGCCAGCAGGCTCAGGGGCTCGGACTATGGCTACACCTTC. The genes are TRBV27 and TRBJ1-2, with a tentative D call TRBD1 (6 bases). The CDR3 has 14 amino acids. CDR1 and CDR2 (germline): MNHEY, SMNVEV (reference sequence). The V end was cut by 6 bases, the J end by 3 bases, with 14 bases between.

Of note for this clone: This same CDR3 is encoded by further DNA sequences in the sample. V is TRBV7-6 and J is TRBJ1-1; D is unresolved. CDR3 length: 13 residues. V gave up 1 base and J gave up 2 bases, with 5 bases separating them. The germline V gene encodes CDR1 SGHVS and CDR2 FNYEAQ. DNA for the CDR3: TGTGCCAGCAGCTTAGGGCAAAACACTGAAGCTTTCTTT. This translates into CASSLGQNTEAFF. The entire variable domain, with the rest obtained from reference TRBV7-6 and TRBJ1-1, is as follows: GAGVSQSPRYKVTKRGQDVALRCDPISGHVSLYWYRQALGQGPEFLTYFNYEAQQDKSGLPNDRFSAERPEGSISTLTIQRTEQRDSAMYRCASSLGQNTEAFFGQGTRLTVV.

J is TRBJ2-5 and V is TRBV2; no reliable D call. The CDR3 extends over 14 amino acids. The V gene lost 6 bases and the J gene lost 4 bases, with 15 bases spanning the gap. Germline CDR1 reads SNHLY; CDR2 reads FYNNEI. CDR3 loop: CASRTSFLGETQYF. In DNA form, the CDR3 reads TGTGCCAGCAGAACCTCCTTTCTAGGAGAGACCCAGTACTTC. The full variable domain, with the rest looked up from reference TRBV2 and TRBJ2-5, is EPEVTQTPSHQVTQMGQEVILRCVPISNHLYFYWYRQILGQKVEFLVSFYNNEISEKSEIFDDQFSVERPDGSNFTLKIRSTKLEDSAMYFCASRTSFLGETQYFGPGTRLLVL.

This chain joins TRBV4-2 and TRBJ1-2, with 10 bases matching TRBD1. The junction had 7 bases not matched to a gene; V was cut back by 6 bases and J by 6 bases. This CDR3 has 14 amino acids. The V gene's germline CDR1 is LGHNA and CDR2 YNFKEQ. The chain's CDR3 is CASRHGTGVHGYTF. CDR3 in DNA: TGTGCCAGCAGACACGGGACAGGGGTCCATGGCTACACCTTC.

The table lists this clone with a few counts. The chain couples TRBV7-2 to TRBJ1-2, with TRBD1 as a possible D gene (5 bases). Trimming removed 5 bases at V and 3 bases at J, with 16 bases between. Germline V gene lookup returns CDR1 SGHTA and CDR2 FQGNSA. The CDR3 runs to 15 residues. CDR3 protein: CASSPQRQRHYGYTF. Here the CDR3 DNA reads TGTGCCAGCAGCCCACAAAGACAGAGGCACTATGGCTACACCTTC. Full variable domain (missing parts from reference TRBV7-2 and TRBJ1-2): GAGVSQSPSNKVTEKGKDVELRCDPISGHTALYWYRQSLGQGLEFLIYFQGNSAPDKSGLPSDRFSAERTGGSVSTLTIQRTQQEDSAVYLCASSPQRQRHYGYTFGSGTRLTVV.

This clone was found once. This chain uses TRBV5-4 with TRBJ2-3; possibly TRBD2 for D (5 bases). V lost 0 bases, J lost 2 bases, and 10 bases lay in between. The CDR3 runs to 15 residues. CDR1 and CDR2 from the germline V gene are SGHNT and YYREEE (reference sequence). The CDR3 sequence: CASSLAEDNTDTQYF. DNA of the CDR3: TGTGCCAGCAGCTTGGCGGAGGATAACACAGATACGCAGTATTTT.

V usage is TRBV5-8 and J usage is TRBJ2-3, with TRBD2 identical over 7 bases. Germline lookup yields CDR1 SGHTS and CDR2 YDEGEE. V shed 6 bases and J 3 bases; nucleotides not matched to a gene: 10. This CDR3 is 15 amino acids long. CDR3 loop: CASTPTSYLTDTQYF. CDR3 bases: TGTGCCAGCACCCCGACTAGCTATTTAACAGATACGCAGTATTTT.

Comment on this clone: Given the absence of the conserved phenylalanine or tryptophan at the CDR3 end, a read error is likely. The chain carries TRBV19 and TRBJ1-1; the D is unclear. The CDR3 sequence is 14 residues long. The V end lost 4 bases, the J end lost 5 bases, and 14 bases lay between the germline ends. Germline V gene lookup returns CDR1 LNHDA and CDR2 SQIVND (reference sequence). Here the CDR3 reads CASSRLVAGTEAFL. CDR3 bases: TGTGCCAGTAGTAGATTGGTGGCGGGTACTGAAGCTTTCCTT.

The chain combines TRBV7-9 with TRBJ1-6; D perhaps matches TRBD1 (5 bases). Trimming cost V 1 base and J 9 bases, with 13 bases left between them. Germline V gene lookup returns CDR1 SEHNR and CDR2 FQNEAQ (reference sequence). The CDR3 has 15 amino acids. In DNA, the CDR3 is TGTGCCAGCAGCTTAGTGCGGGGGTCCGTTTCACCCCTCCACTTT. Translated, it gives CASSLVRGSVSPLHF.

In its sample, this clone was seen a few times. The J gene is TRBJ2-7, the V gene TRBV6-1; D is unresolved. CDR1 MNHNS and CDR2 SASEGT come from the germline V gene. With 1 base removed from V and 6 bases from J, the gap between germline ends came to 13 bases. The CDR3 contains 14 residues. CDR3 residues: CASSEGWALGEQYF. CDR3 DNA sequence: TGTGCCAGCAGTGAAGGCTGGGCCCTCGGCGAGCAGTACTTC.